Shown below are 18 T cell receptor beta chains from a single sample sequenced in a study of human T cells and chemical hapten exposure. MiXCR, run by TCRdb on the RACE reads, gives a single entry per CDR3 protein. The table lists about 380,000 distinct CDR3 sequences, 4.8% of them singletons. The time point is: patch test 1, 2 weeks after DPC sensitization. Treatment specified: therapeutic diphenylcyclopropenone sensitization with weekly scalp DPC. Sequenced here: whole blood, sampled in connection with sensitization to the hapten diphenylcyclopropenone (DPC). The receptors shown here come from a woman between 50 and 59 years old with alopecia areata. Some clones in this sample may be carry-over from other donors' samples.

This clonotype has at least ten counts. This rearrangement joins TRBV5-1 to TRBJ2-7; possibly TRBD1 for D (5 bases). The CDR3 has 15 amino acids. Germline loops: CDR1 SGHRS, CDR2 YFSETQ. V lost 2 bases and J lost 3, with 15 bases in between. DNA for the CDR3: TGCGCCAGCAGCTTAACACGGGTGACAGTCTACGAGCAGTACTTC. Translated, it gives CASSLTRVTVYEQYF.

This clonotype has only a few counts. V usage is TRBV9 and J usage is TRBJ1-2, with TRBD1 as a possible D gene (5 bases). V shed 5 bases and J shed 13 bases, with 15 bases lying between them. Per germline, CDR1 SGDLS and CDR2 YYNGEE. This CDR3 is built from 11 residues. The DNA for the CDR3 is TGTGCCAGCAGGTCCATGGGGCGCCTCACCTTC. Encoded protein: CASRSMGRLTF.

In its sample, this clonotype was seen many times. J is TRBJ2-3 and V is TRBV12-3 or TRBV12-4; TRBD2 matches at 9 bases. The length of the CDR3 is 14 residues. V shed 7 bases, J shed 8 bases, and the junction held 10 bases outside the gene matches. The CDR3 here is CASTPSGEISTQYF. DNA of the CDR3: TGTGCCAGCACCCCTAGCGGGGAGATCTCTACGCAGTATTTT.

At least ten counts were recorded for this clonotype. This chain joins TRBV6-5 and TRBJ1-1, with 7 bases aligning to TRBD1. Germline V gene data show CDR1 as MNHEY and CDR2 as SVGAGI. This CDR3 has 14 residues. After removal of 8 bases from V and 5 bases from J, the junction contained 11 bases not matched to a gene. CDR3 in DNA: TGTGCCAGCCGAAACCCCCAGGGGGGGACTGAAGCTTTCTTT. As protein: CASRNPQGGTEAFF.

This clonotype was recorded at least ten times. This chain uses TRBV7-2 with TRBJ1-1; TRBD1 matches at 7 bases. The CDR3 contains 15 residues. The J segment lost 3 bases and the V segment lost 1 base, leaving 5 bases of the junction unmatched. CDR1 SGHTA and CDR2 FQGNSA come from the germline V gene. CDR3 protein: CASSLGAGGDTEAFF. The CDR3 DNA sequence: TGTGCCAGCAGCTTAGGGGCAGGGGGGGACACTGAAGCTTTCTTT.

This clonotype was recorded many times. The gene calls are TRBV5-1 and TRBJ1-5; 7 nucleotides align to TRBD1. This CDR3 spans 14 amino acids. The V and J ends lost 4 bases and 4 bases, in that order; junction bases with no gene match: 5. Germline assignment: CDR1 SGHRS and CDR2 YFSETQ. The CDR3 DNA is TGCGCCAGCAGCCCGGGACAGCCTAATCAGCCCCAGCATTTT. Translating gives CASSPGQPNQPQHF.

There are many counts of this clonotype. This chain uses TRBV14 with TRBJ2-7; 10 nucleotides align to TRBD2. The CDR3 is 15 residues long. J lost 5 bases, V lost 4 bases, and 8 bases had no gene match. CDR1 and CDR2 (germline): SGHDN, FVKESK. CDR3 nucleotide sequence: TGTGCCAGCAGCCGAAAAGCGGGAGGGCCGGACGAGCAGTACTTC. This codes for CASSRKAGGPDEQYF.

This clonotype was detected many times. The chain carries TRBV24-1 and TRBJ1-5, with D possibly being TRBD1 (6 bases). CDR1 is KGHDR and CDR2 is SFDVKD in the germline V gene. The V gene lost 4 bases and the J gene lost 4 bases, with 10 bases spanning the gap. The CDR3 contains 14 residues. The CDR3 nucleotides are TGTGCCACCAGTGAGACAGGAGGGAATCAGCCCCAGCATTTT. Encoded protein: CATSETGGNQPQHF.

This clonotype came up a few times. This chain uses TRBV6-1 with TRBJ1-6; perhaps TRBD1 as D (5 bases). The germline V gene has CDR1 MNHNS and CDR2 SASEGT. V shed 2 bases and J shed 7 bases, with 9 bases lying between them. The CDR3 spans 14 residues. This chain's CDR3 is CASSEIRGNSPLHF. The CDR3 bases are TGTGCCAGCAGTGAAATCCGGGGGAATTCACCCCTCCACTTT.

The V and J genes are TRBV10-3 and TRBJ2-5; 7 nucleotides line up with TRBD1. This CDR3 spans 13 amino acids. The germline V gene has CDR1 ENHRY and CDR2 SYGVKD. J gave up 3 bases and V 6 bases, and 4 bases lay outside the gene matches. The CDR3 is CAISPDREETQYF. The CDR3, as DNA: TGTGCCATCAGCCCCGACAGGGAAGAGACCCAGTACTTC.

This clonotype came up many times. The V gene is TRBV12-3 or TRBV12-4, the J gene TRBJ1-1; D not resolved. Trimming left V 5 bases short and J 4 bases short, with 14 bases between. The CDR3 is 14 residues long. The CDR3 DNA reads TGTGCCAGCAGTCCACAAATTAAGGGCACTGAAGCTTTCTTT. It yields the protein CASSPQIKGTEAFF.

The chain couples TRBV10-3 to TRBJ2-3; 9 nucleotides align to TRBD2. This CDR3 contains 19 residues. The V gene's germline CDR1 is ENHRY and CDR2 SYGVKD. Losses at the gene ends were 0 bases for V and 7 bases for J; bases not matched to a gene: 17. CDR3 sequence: CAISESLVDLREGRNTQYF. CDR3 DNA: TGTGCCATCAGTGAGTCCTTAGTAGACTTGCGGGAGGGCCGAAATACGCAGTATTTT.

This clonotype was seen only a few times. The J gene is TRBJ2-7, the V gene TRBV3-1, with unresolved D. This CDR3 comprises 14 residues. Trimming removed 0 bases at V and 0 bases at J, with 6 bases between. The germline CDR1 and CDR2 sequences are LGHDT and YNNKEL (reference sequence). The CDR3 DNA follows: TGTGCCAGCAGCCAAGAAAGCCCCTCCTACGAGCAGTACTTC. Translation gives CASSQESPSYEQYF.

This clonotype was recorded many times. The chain's CDR3 is CSGGLGTAGGELFF. For the CDR3, the DNA is TGCAGCGGGGGGTTAGGGACAGCCGGCGGGGAGCTGTTTTTT. The chain joins TRBV29-1 to TRBJ2-2; the match to TRBD1 covers 7 bases. The CDR3 runs to 14 residues. CDR1 and CDR2 from the germline V gene are SQVTM and ANQGSEA. V was pared by 7 bases and J by 7 bases, with 12 bases of the junction left unmatched.

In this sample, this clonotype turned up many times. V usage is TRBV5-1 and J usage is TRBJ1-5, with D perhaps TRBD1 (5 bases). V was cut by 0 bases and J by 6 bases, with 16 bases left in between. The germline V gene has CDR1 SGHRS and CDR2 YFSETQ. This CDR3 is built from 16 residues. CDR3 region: CASSLDGTFWGQPQHF. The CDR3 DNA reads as TGCGCCAGCAGCTTGGACGGGACTTTCTGGGGTCAGCCCCAGCATTTT.

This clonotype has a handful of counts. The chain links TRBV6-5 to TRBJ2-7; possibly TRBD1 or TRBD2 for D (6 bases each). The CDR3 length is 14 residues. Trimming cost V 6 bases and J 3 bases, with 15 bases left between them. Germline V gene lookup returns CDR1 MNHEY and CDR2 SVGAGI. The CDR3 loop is CASSHRDLRYEQYF. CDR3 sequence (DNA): TGTGCCAGCAGCCACAGGGACTTACGCTACGAGCAGTACTTC.

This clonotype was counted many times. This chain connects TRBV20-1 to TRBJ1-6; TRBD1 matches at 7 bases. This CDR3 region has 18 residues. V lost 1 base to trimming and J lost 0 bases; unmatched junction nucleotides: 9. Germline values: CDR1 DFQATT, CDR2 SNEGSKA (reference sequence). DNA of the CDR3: TGCAGTGCTAGAGGTGGCGGCACAGGGGCCTCCTATAATTCACCCCTCCACTTT. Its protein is CSARGGGTGASYNSPLHF.

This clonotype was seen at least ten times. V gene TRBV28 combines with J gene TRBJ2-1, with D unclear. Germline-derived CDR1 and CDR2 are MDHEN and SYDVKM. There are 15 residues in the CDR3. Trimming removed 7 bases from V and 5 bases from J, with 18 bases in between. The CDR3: CASTSAEAADNEQFF. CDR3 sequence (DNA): TGTGCCAGCACCTCGGCCGAGGCAGCTGACAATGAGCAGTTCTTC.